This record looks at one T cell receptor beta chain sequence and its context. Germline V gene data show CDR1 as MNHNS and CDR2 as SASEGT. The CDR3 length is 13 residues. Trimming stripped 8 bases from V and 2 bases from J, with 11 bases between. This entry is derived from a study of T cell changes during pregnancy in multiple sclerosis. Using immunoSEQ multiplex PCR, the repertoire was profiled, and TCRdb retains in-frame clones only, with some absent. The sample gives about 100,000 clones, 91% of which show up once; about 3.1% is in the top ten. The rearrangement joins TRBV6-1 to TRBJ2-3, with D maybe TRBD1 (5 bases). The clonotype was recovered from a female donor with multiple sclerosis, enrolled in a pregnancy study. The source was peripheral blood, collected in the second trimester of pregnancy. This CDR3 is CASAGHPTDTQYF. The DNA of the CDR3 is TGTGCCAGCGCCGGACACCCCACAGATACGCAGTATTTT.